This T cell receptor beta chain comes out of a study of identical twins. Overall study results and limits: Models came in too low on out-of-frame TCR alpha sharing in monozygotic twins. Carriage of fewer insertions was seen in abundant cord blood beta clonotypes, whereas memory repertoires showed none. Without tracking the same donors, conclusions rested on cross-sectional statistical analysis.

The V end lost 8 bases, the J end lost 0 bases, and 11 bases lay between the germline ends. The germline CDR1 and CDR2 sequences are DFQATT and SNEGSKA (reference sequence). The CDR3 extends over 13 amino acids. This clonotype turned up a few times. Its antigen is unknown. TCRdb processed the 5' RACE reads anew with MiXCR; each CDR3 protein has one entry. The profile shows 1.5 million to 2 million distinct CDR3 sequences, under 35% of them singletons. The TCR was taken from a newborn girl in good health. The specimen was cord blood. The rearrangement uses TRBV20-1 and TRBJ2-1, with a weak D call TRBD1 (5 bases). The CDR3 loop is CSPQTDSYNEQFF. The CDR3 DNA reads as TGCAGTCCACAGACAGACTCCTACAATGAGCAGTTCTTC.